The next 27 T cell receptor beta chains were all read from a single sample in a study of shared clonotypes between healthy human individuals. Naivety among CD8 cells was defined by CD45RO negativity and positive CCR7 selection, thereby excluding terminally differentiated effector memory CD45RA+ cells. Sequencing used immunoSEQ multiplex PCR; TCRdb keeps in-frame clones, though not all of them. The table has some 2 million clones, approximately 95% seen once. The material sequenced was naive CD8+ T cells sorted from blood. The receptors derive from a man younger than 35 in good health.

The CDR3 DNA sequence: TGCGCCAGTCGACAGAACTCTATTGAAGCTTTCTTT. Translating gives CASRQNSIEAFF. This rearrangement joins TRBV10-2 to TRBJ1-1, with a weak D call TRBD1 (5 bases). Per the germline V gene, CDR1 is WSHSY and CDR2 is SAAADI. The CDR3 length is 12 residues. The ends were cut back, 9 bases at V and 7 bases at J, with 15 bases in the middle.

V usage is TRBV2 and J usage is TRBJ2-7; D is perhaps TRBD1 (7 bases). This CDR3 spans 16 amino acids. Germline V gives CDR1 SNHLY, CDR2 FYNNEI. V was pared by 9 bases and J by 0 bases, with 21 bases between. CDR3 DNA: TGTGCCAGTGACAGGGAAAGCAGCGGGCCCTCCTACGAGCAGTACTTC. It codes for CASDRESSGPSYEQYF. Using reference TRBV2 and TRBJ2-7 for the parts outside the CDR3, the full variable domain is EPEVTQTPSHQVTQMGQEVILRCVPISNHLYFYWYRQILGQKVEFLVSFYNNEISEKSEIFDDQFSVERPDGSNFTLKIRSTKLEDSAMYFCASDRESSGPSYEQYFGPGTRLTVT.

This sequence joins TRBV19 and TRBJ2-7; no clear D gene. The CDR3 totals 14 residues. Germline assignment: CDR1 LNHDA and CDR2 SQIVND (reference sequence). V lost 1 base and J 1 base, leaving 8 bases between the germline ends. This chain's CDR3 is CASSIALRSYEQYF. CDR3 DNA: TGTGCCAGTAGTATAGCCCTAAGGTCCTACGAGCAGTACTTC.

CDR3 residues: CASSLAQGQDYEQYF. The CDR3 bases are TGTGCCAGCAGCTTAGCGCAGGGACAGGACTACGAGCAGTACTTC. The chain employs TRBV7-9 and TRBJ2-7; the match to TRBD1 covers 8 bases. CDR3 length: 15 amino acids. The J segment lost 3 bases and the V segment lost 0 bases, leaving 4 bases of the junction unmatched. Germline values: CDR1 SEHNR, CDR2 FQNEAQ (reference sequence).

Here the CDR3 reads CASRAGTSTDTQYF. Written as DNA, the CDR3 is TGTGCCAGCCGGGCGGGGACTAGCACAGATACGCAGTATTTT. The rearrangement joins TRBV5-6 to TRBJ2-3; a possible D gene is TRBD2 (6 bases). Per germline, CDR1 SGHDT and CDR2 YYEEEE. The V and J ends lost 7 bases and 0 bases respectively, with 12 bases between them. The CDR3 consists of 14 residues.

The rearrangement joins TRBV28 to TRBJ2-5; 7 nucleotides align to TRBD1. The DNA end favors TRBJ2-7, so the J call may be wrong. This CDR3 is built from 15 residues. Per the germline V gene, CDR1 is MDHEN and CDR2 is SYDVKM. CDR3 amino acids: CASSPGTALALEQYF. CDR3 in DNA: TGTGCCAGCAGTCCCGGGACAGCGCTAGCACTCGAGCAGTACTTC.

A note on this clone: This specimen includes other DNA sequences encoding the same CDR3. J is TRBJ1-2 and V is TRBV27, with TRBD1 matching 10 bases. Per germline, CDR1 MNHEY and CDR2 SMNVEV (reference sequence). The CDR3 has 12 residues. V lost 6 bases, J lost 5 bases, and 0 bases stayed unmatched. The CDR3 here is CASRGQGYGYTF. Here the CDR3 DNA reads TGTGCCAGCAGGGGACAGGGGTATGGCTACACCTTC.

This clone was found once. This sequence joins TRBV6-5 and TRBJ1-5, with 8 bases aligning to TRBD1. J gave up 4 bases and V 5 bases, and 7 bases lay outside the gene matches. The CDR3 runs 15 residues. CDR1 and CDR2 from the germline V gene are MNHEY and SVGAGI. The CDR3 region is CASSGRTGTNQPQHF. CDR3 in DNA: TGTGCCAGCAGTGGCCGGACAGGGACGAATCAGCCCCAGCATTTT.

CDR3 bases: TGTGCCATCAGTGTAGGGACTAGCGGGGGCGAACCGAACACCGGGGAGCTGTTTTTT. Residues: CAISVGTSGGEPNTGELFF. The rearrangement joins TRBV10-3 to TRBJ2-2; 14 nucleotides align to TRBD2. The ends lost 4 bases at V and 0 bases at J; junction bases unmatched: 7. This CDR3 has 19 amino acids. CDR1 ENHRY and CDR2 SYGVKD come from the germline V gene.

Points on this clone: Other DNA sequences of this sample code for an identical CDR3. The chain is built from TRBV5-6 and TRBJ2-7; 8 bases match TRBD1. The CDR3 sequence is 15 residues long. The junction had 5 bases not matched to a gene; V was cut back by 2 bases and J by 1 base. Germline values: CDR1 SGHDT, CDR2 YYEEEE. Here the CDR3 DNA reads TGTGCCAGCAGCTTCGGGACAGGAGGATCCTACGAGCAGTACTTC. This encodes CASSFGTGGSYEQYF.

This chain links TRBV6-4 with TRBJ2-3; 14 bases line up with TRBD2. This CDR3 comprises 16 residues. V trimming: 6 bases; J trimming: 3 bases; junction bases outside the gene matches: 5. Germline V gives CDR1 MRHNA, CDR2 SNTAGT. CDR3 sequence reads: CASSPTSGGETDTQYF. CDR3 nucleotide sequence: TGTGCCAGCAGCCCGACTAGCGGGGGGGAGACAGATACGCAGTATTTT.

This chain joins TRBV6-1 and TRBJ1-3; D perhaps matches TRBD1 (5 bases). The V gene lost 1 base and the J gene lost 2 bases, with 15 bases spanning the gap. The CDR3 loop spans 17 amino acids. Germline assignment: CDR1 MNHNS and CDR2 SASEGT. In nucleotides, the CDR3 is TGTGCCAGCAGTGAAGGGGGCAGTTGGAGGCCTGGAAACACCATATATTTT. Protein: CASSEGGSWRPGNTIYF.

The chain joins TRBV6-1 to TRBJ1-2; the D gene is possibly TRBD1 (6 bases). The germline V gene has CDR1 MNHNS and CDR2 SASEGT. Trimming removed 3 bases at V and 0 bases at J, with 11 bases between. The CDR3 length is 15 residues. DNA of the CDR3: TGTGCCAGCAGTGAGAGACAGGCATCTAACTATGGCTACACCTTC. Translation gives CASSERQASNYGYTF.

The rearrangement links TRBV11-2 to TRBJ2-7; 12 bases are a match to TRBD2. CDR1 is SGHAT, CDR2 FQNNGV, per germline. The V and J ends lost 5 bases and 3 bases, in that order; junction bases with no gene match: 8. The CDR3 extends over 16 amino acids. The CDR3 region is CASSPRTSGVYYEQYF. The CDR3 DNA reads TGTGCCAGCAGCCCCCGGACTAGCGGGGTATACTACGAGCAGTACTTC.

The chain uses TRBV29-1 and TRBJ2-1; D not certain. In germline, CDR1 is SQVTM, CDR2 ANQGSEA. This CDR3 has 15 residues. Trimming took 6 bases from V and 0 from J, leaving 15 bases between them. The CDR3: CSVTWFQTSYNEQFF. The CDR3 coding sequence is TGCAGCGTCACCTGGTTCCAGACCTCCTACAATGAGCAGTTCTTC.

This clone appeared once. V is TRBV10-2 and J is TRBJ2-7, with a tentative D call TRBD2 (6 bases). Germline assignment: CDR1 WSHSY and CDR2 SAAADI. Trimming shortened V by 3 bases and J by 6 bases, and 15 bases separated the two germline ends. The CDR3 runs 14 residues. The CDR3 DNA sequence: TGCGCCAGCAGTGATAAGGACTATTTTGGCGAGCAGTACTTC. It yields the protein CASSDKDYFGEQYF.

Written as DNA, the CDR3 is TGTGCCAGCAGCCCGGAGGGGACAGGGGTCCACGAGCAGTACTTC. It is translated as CASSPEGTGVHEQYF. The genes are TRBV5-4 and TRBJ2-7, with 10 bases fitting TRBD1. The germline V gene encodes CDR1 SGHNT and CDR2 YYREEE (reference sequence). The CDR3 consists of 15 residues. V dropped 4 bases and J dropped 5; count of bases not matched to a gene: 9.

In DNA, the CDR3 is TGTGCCAGCAGTTTGCAGGGGCCGACTCAAGCTTTCTTT. It encodes CASSLQGPTQAFF. The rearrangement links TRBV27 to TRBJ1-1; D possibly corresponds to TRBD1 (6 bases). The germline V and J ends were trimmed by 3 bases and 9 bases, with 14 bases remaining between them. The germline V gene encodes CDR1 MNHEY and CDR2 SMNVEV (reference sequence). CDR3 length: 13 amino acids.

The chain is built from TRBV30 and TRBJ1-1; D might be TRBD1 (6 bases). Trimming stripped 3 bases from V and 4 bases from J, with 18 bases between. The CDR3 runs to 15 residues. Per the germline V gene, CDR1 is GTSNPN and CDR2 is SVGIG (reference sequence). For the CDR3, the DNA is TGTGCCTGGAGGGGGGCCCCAGGGTTGGGCACTGAAGCTTTCTTT. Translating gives CAWRGAPGLGTEAFF.

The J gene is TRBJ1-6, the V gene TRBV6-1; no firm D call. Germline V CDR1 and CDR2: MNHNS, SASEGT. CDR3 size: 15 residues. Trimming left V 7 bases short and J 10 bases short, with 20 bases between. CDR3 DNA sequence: TGTGCCAGCAATGGGGAGACACGGCTCCGATCACCCCTCCACTTT. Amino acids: CASNGETRLRSPLHF.

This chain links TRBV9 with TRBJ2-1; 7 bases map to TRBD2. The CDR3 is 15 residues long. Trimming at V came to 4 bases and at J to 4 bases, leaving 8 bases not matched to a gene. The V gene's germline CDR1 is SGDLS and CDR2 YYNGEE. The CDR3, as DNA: TGTGCCAGCAGCTCAACTAGCGCCTCTTACAATGAGCAGTTCTTC. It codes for CASSSTSASYNEQFF.

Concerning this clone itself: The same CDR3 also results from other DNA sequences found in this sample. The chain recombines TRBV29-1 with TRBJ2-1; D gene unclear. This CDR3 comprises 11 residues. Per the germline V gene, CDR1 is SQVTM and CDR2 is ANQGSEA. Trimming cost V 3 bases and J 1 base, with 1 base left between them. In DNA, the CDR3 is TGCAGCGTTGATTCCTACAATGAGCAGTTCTTC. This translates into CSVDSYNEQFF.

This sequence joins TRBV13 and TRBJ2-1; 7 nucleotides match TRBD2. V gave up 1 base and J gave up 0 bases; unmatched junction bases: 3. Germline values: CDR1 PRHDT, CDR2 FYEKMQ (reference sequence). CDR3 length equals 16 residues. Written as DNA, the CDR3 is TGTGCCAGCAGCTTAGTAGGCGGGGGCTCCTACAATGAGCAGTTCTTC. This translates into CASSLVGGGSYNEQFF.

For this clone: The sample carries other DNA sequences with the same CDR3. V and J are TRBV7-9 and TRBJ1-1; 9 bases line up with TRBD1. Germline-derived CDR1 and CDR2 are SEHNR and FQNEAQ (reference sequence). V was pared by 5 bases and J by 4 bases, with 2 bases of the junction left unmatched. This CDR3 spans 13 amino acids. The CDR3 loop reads CASSPTGGTEAFF. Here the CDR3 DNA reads TGTGCCAGCAGCCCGACAGGGGGCACTGAAGCTTTCTTT.

CDR3 amino acids: CASSDGQTYEQYF. CDR3 in DNA: TGTGCCAGCAGCGATGGCCAGACCTACGAGCAGTACTTC. The V call is TRBV6-6, the J call TRBJ2-7; no definite D call. Germline assignment: CDR1 MNHNY and CDR2 SVGAGI (reference sequence). The CDR3 is 13 residues long. Trimming took 6 bases from V and 2 from J, leaving 11 bases between them.

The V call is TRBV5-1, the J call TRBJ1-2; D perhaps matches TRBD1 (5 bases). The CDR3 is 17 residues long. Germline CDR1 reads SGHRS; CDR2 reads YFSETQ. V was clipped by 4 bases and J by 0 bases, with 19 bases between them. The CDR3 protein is CASSLLGLPDSNYGYTF. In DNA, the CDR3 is TGCGCCAGCAGCCTCCTGGGACTACCAGATTCTAACTATGGCTACACCTTC.

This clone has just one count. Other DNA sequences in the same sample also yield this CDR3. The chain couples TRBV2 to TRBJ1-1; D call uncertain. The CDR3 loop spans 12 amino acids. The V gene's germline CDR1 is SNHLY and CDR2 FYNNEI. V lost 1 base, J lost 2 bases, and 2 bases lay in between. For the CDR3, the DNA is TGTGCCAGCAGTGAAGGAAACACTGAAGCTTTCTTT. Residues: CASSEGNTEAFF.